These T cell receptor beta chains were read from a single sample in a study of T-cell reconstitution after alpha-beta-depleted transplantation in children. TCRdb reanalysed the PCR reads using MiXCR and keeps one entry per CDR3 protein. The repertoire holds 200,000 to 250,000 distinct CDR3 sequences, with around 12% as singletons. Sequencing was performed on PBMCs from the stem cell graft donor, taken from the stem cell graft. Source of these receptors: a human donor who donated a stem cell graft to a child with acute lymphoblastic leukemia. Each CDR3 is given without its conserved first and last residue.

j_call cdr3_length v_call cdr3_aa
TRBJ2-7 14 TRBV6-5 ASRSDHGGAIYEQY
TRBJ2-7 13 TRBV6-2/TRBV6-3 ASSYMRGNSYEQY
TRBJ2-5 13 TRBV5-1 ASSYRQGDQETQY
TRBJ1-1 13 TRBV28 ASSTRSTNRREAF
TRBJ1-4 12 TRBV2 ASSGTGRNEKLF
TRBJ1-2 14 TRBV6-5 ASSPLDRGRRYGYT
TRBJ1-1 11 TRBV20-1 SAHRDSNTEAF
TRBJ2-1 11 TRBV12-3/TRBV12-4 ASSLWGGNEQF
TRBJ1-2 11 TRBV20-1 SANGGGENGYT
TRBJ2-1 13 TRBV20-1 SAEVRGSPNNEQF
TRBJ2-7 16 TRBV5-1 ASSLGFYRTGDSYEQY
TRBJ2-2 14 TRBV24-1 ATSDRWQGKDGELF
TRBJ1-1 9 TRBV30 AWLAYPEAF
TRBJ1-2 14 TRBV28 ASSFPVGRGQYGYT
TRBJ2-1 13 TRBV9 ASSADVGPYNEQF
TRBJ2-1 15 TRBV6-5 ASSTLEAGETYNEQF
TRBJ2-3 13 TRBV6-5 ASSPGTGSTDTQY
TRBJ1-2 13 TRBV6-5 ASSYFGQPNYGYT
TRBJ2-7 10 TRBV10-3 AIGLSTYEQY
TRBJ2-7 11 TRBV10-3 AISDRQGDEQY
TRBJ1-6 13 TRBV6-5 ASSYYRRSNSPLH
TRBJ2-1 15 TRBV28 ASSTLQSTTTYNEQF
TRBJ2-1 10 TRBV19 ASSLAYNEQF
TRBJ1-4 12 TRBV9 ASSPGSGYEKLF
TRBJ2-7 13 TRBV7-9 ASSHGAASSYEQY
TRBJ2-5 13 TRBV7-3 ASSLTGTFQETQY
TRBJ2-7 14 TRBV10-1 ASSEDRSDRVDEQY
TRBJ1-5 12 TRBV7-2 ASSPGRVNQPQH
TRBJ2-2 15 TRBV15 ATSRDQSQGSTGELF
TRBJ2-7 12 TRBV7-9 AMGPGQETYEQY
TRBJ2-6 16 TRBV20-1 SAWDRGKGNTGANVLT
TRBJ2-7 14 TRBV9 ASSLGGLAGAYEQY
TRBJ2-5 10 TRBV29-1 SVFRSQETQY
TRBJ2-3 7 TRBV10-3 AISEGTL
TRBJ2-2 13 TRBV7-9 ASSSTSGGTGELF
TRBJ2-3 13 TRBV28 ASSLALGQADTQY
TRBJ1-5 12 TRBV19 ASSPRRGDQPQH
TRBJ2-1 12 TRBV7-9 ASSWTGGRNEQF
TRBJ2-1 11 TRBV20-1 SAFGTPGNEQF
TRBJ2-3 14 TRBV20-1 SAQGTSGGSRDTQY
TRBJ1-5 11 TRBV6-2/TRBV6-3 ASTRGSNQPQH
TRBJ2-5 13 TRBV3-1 ASSQQTGIFETQY
TRBJ2-1 11 TRBV29-1 SIHQSIYNEQF
TRBJ1-1 14 TRBV7-3 ASSLRGGVVNTEAF
TRBJ2-5 12 TRBV5-1 ASSLDGQKETQY
TRBJ2-7 11 TRBV3-1 ASSQDGHYEQY
TRBJ2-5 10 TRBV14 ASSFTGETQY
TRBJ1-2 11 TRBV9 ASSVDSGSGYT
TRBJ2-6 13 TRBV20-1 SASGGTAGANVLT
TRBJ2-5 11 TRBV10-3 AISERQKETQY
TRBJ2-7 14 TRBV4-3 ASSQDSRTGYYEQY
TRBJ1-5 12 TRBV20-1 SARKSEGGQPQH
TRBJ2-5 11 TRBV5-1 ASSIGREETQY
TRBJ2-7 13 TRBV20-1 SARDQGQGFYEQY
TRBJ2-3 11 TRBV19 ASSTISTDTQY